This TCR beta chain was sequenced during a study of beta chain features in type 1 diabetes (dated by TCRdb to 2016 to 2018). For context, the study as a whole: Patients and healthy donors did not differ in mean age, gender distribution, total cell number or subset yield. The study compared the TCRB repertoires of sorted circulating CD4+ T cell subsets in recently diagnosed type 1 diabetes patients with those in matched healthy donors. A total of 85 million to 140 million sorted cells were examined across all samples, and a strong correlation was observed between cell number per subset and RNA yield. Regulatory and stem cell-like memory subsets were obtained from only 8 patients and about eight healthy donors, while naive and central memory subsets were obtained from all 30 or so donors.

Worth noting for this clone: Which antigen it targets is not known. Base qualities are not provided; no much larger clone lies one nucleotide away.

Each donor gave one peripheral blood draw, averaging roughly 0.11 L, which was collected into heparinised tubes. Using a panel that included CD45RO, CCR7, CD25, CD127, CD95 and CD27, naive, central memory, regulatory and stem cell-like memory CD4+ T cells were sorted on a BD FACSAria II. All sorted populations exceeded 95% purity. PBMCs were isolated immediately by Lymphoprep density gradient centrifugation and stained directly without culture. To minimize batch effects, samples were stained and sorted in pairs, one healthy donor with one patient per experiment. The High Capacity cDNA Reverse Transcription Kit was used to reverse transcribe all of the isolated RNA, meaning that expressed TCRB transcripts were what got sequenced. Deep immunoSEQ sequencing was performed on naive, central memory and regulatory T cell samples, with an average of roughly 3.3 million total reads per sample. Sorted cells were lysed in RLT buffer, and RNA was extracted using DNase-treated RNeasy Micro or Mini kits according to cell number. To prevent cross-contamination, each cell subset was processed individually, whereas patient and healthy donor samples were processed jointly. Using the immunoSEQ multiplex PCR, TCRB sequences were amplified from cDNA into 87-bp fragments spanning the CDR3 region. Sequencing of the amplicons was done on the Illumina HiSeq platform. Per the authors' processing: Synthetic template baselines were used to correct PCR bias computationally, reads within Hamming distance 2 were collapsed, and singletons that could not be merged were discarded. Reads were aligned against IMGT so that V, D and J genes, CDR3 length and insertions or deletions at six rearrangement sites could be assigned. Within each subset, clonotype counts were normalized to the number of sorted cells before true diversity and Gini coefficients were calculated with the tcR R package. The overlap coefficient, calculated on TCRB nucleotide sequences, was used to measure repertoire sharing. Out-of-frame TCRB sequences from naive cells were analyzed to stand in for the pre-selection repertoire. This is the immuneACCESS table as TCRdb keeps it, with only in-frame sequences that have V and J called. A part of the clones is gone; compared with another copy, unresolved V genes explain less than half, and the rest is unexplained. That table is the source of V, J and clone size, and D and trimming were worked out from the DNA. A total of a few hundred thousand clones appear in this sample, 11% of them only once. The ten largest account for under 0.02% of the sample.

Here is what the overall study found, with its caveats: Only small numbers of individuals were included in the HLA sub-analyses, which left unresolved whether HLA type had any influence on TCRB rearrangement. Type 1 diabetes patients showed a moderate but significant shortening of TCRB CDR3 length in all four CD4+ subsets. Naive, central memory and regulatory TCRB repertoires appeared more similar among patients than among healthy donors. Patients with type 1 diabetes made fewer insertions and deleted more nucleotides at VDJ recombination sites, implying thymic rearrangement abnormalities. Shorter templates might be favored by PCR, yet because patient and control samples were amplified and corrected together, any such skew would affect both groups equally. Because cDNA rather than genomic DNA was sequenced, highly expressing activated cells could have been over-represented, although no difference in activation and CD3 levels was found between groups.

V loses 0 bases, J loses 4 bases, and the germline ends lie 18 bases apart. From the germline V gene (reference sequence), CDR1 is LNHNV and CDR2 is YYDKDF. Reading from cysteine to phenylalanine, the CDR3 counts 17 amino acids. The sequence is cut down to CDR3 DNA, 51 bases in frame from base 1. The sample taken for sequencing was naive CD4+ T cells from blood. Interpreted using the paper, the cell subset or site label stands for: true naive CD4+ T cells. This receptor was obtained from a woman between 25 and 40 years old in good health. Recombination connected TRBV15 to TRBJ2-5, and possibly TRBD1, on 5 matching bases. CDR3 loop: CATSREGSQGSGETQYF. The nucleotide sequence is TGTGCCACCAGCAGAGAGGGGTCCCAGGGTAGTGGAGAGACCCAGTACTTC.